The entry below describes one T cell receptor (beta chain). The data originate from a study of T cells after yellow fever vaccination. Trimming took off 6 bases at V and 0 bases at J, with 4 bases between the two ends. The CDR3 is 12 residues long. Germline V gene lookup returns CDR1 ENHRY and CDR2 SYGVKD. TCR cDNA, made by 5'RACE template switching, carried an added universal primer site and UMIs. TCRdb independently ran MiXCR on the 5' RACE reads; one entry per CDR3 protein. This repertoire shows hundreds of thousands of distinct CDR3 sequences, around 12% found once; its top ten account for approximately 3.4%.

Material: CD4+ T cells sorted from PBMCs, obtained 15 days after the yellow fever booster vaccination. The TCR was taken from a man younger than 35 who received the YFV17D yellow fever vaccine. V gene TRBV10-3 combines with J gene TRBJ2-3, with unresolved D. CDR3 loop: CAIRASTDTQYF. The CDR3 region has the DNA TGTGCCATCAGGGCTAGCACAGATACGCAGTATTTT.